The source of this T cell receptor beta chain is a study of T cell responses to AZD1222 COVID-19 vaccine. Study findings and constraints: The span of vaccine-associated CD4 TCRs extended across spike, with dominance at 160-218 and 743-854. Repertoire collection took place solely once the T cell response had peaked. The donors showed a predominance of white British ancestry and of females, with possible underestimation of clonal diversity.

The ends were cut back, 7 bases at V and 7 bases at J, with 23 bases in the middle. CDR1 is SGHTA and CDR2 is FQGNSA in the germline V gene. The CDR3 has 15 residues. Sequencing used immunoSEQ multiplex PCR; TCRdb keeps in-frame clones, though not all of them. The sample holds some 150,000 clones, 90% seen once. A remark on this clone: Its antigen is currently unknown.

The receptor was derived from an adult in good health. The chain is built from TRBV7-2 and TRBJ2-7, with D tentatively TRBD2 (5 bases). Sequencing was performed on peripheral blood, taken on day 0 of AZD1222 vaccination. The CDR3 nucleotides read TGTGCCAGCACCTTTTCCAAAGGGCCGAGGGAGGAGCAGTACTTC. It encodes CASTFSKGPREEQYF.